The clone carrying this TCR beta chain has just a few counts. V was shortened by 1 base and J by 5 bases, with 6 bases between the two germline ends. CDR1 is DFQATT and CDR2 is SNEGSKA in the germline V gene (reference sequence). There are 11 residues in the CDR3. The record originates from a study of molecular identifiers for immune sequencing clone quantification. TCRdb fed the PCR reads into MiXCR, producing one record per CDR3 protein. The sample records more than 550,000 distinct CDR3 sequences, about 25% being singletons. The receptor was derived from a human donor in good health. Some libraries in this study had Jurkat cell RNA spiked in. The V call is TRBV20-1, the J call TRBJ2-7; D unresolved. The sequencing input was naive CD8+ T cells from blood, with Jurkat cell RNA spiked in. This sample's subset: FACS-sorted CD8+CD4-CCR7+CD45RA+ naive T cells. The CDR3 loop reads CSARVGNEQYF. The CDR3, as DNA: TGCAGTGCTAGAGTTGGTAACGAGCAGTACTTC.